A single sample is the source of the 21 T cell receptor beta chains below, sequenced in a study of radiation and T cells in renal cell carcinoma. Time point noted: blood 4 weeks post-SBRT, at nephrectomy. Sample treatment: 15 Gy SBRT to primary tumor, nephrectomy 4 weeks later. TCRdb's copy holds only in-frame clones and misses some; the assay was immunoSEQ multiplex PCR. The sample shows 75,000 to 90,000 clones, about 88% of them seen only once. The sequenced sample was blood, obtained from a patient whose treatment included radiotherapy and nephrectomy. All receptors come from a woman in her 70s with renal cell carcinoma.

This chain uses TRBV7-2 with TRBJ2-3, with D tentatively TRBD2 (6 bases). Germline values: CDR1 SGHTA, CDR2 FQGNSA. The ends were cut back, 0 bases at V and 2 bases at J, with 15 bases in the middle. The CDR3 extends over 17 amino acids. CDR3 nucleotides: TGTGCCAGCAGCTTAGCGTGGGCCGGGAGTTACACAGATACGCAGTATTTT. This encodes CASSLAWAGSYTDTQYF. The complete variable domain, with remaining parts taken from reference TRBV7-2 and TRBJ2-3, reads GAGVSQSPSNKVTEKGKDVELRCDPISGHTALYWYRQSLGQGLEFLIYFQGNSAPDKSGLPSDRFSAERTGGSVSTLTIQRTQQEDSAVYLCASSLAWAGSYTDTQYFGPGTRLTVL.

The V and J genes are TRBV11-3 and TRBJ2-5; 7 bases agree with TRBD2. Trimming cost V 5 bases and J 4 bases; bases outside gene matches: 4. The CDR3 is made up of 13 amino acids. Germline-derived CDR1 and CDR2 are SGHNT and YENEEA. CDR3 sequence: CASSLRGGETQYF. CDR3 sequence (DNA): TGTGCCAGCAGCCTCCGCGGGGGAGAGACCCAGTACTTC.

The chain carries TRBV7-2 and TRBJ1-3; 10 bases match TRBD1. Germline CDR1 is SGHTA and CDR2 is FQGNSA. J lost 3 bases, V lost 5 bases, and 10 bases had no gene match. This CDR3 is built from 17 residues. The CDR3 protein is CASSKRWDRGYGNTIYF. As DNA, the CDR3 is TGTGCCAGCAGCAAACGATGGGACAGGGGTTATGGAAACACCATATATTTT.

The rearrangement links TRBV9 to TRBJ2-2, with a weak D call TRBD2 (6 bases). Trimming shortened V by 0 bases and J by 4 bases, and 10 bases separated the two germline ends. Germline-derived CDR1 and CDR2 are SGDLS and YYNGEE. CDR3 size: 15 residues. This CDR3 reads CASSVVADPTGELFF. The CDR3 nucleotides read TGTGCCAGCAGCGTAGTAGCGGATCCCACCGGGGAGCTGTTTTTT.

V usage is TRBV6-6 and J usage is TRBJ1-1, with D unresolved. CDR3 length equals 14 residues. V was clipped by 2 bases and J by 2 bases, with 9 bases between them. The germline V gene has CDR1 MNHNY and CDR2 SVGAGI (reference sequence). CDR3 DNA: TGTGCCAGCAGTTACGCCCGGTTTAACACTGAAGCTTTCTTT. This translates into CASSYARFNTEAFF.

The J gene is TRBJ1-1, the V gene TRBV5-1, with 7 nucleotides matching TRBD1. The germline CDR1 and CDR2 sequences are SGHRS and YFSETQ. The CDR3 has 13 amino acids. Losses at the gene ends were 3 bases for V and 5 bases for J; bases not matched to a gene: 4. CDR3 in amino acids: CASSYLDRTEAFF. The DNA for the CDR3 is TGCGCCAGCAGCTACCTGGACAGGACTGAAGCTTTCTTT. The full variable domain, in which reference TRBV5-1 and TRBJ1-1 provide the parts outside the CDR3, is KAGVTQTPRYLIKTRGQQVTLSCSPISGHRSVSWYQQTPGQGLQFLFEYFSETQRNKGNFPGRFSGRQFSNSRSEMNVSTLELGDSALYLCASSYLDRTEAFFGQGTRLTVV.

This chain joins TRBV19 and TRBJ1-2, with 8 bases that match TRBD1. The V and J ends lost 3 bases and 6 bases, in that order; junction bases with no gene match: 12. This CDR3 has 16 residues. CDR1 and CDR2 from the germline V gene are LNHDA and SQIVND (reference sequence). The CDR3 is CASSIPLRTGSNGYTF. CDR3 DNA: TGTGCCAGTAGTATCCCCTTACGGACAGGGTCAAATGGCTACACCTTC. Supplemented by reference TRBV19 and TRBJ1-2, the full variable domain reads DGGITQSPKYLFRKEGQNVTLSCEQNLNHDAMYWYRQDPGQGLRLIYYSQIVNDFQKGDIAEGYSVSREKKESFPLTVTSAQKNPTAFYLCASSIPLRTGSNGYTFGSGTRLTVV.

In its sample, this clone was seen once. V and J are TRBV7-9 and TRBJ2-7; no clear D. V dropped 1 base and J dropped 4 bases, with 14 bases sitting between them. This CDR3 is built from 15 residues. The germline CDR1 and CDR2 sequences are SEHNR and FQNEAQ (reference sequence). CDR3 loop: CASSLGGMDGYEQYF. The CDR3, as DNA: TGTGCCAGCAGCTTAGGAGGTATGGATGGATACGAGCAGTACTTC.

The rearrangement uses TRBV30 and TRBJ2-1; no clear D. The germline V gene has CDR1 GTSNPN and CDR2 SVGIG (reference sequence). CDR3 size: 14 residues. V was clipped by 4 bases and J by 0 bases, with 10 bases between them. CDR3 nucleotides: TGTGCCTGGACCGCGTCAAGCTCCTACAATGAGCAGTTCTTC. As protein: CAWTASSSYNEQFF.

The chain has TRBV5-4 and TRBJ2-2; no clear D. The CDR3 contains 16 residues. CDR1 SGHNT and CDR2 YYREEE come from the germline V gene (reference sequence). Trimming stripped 3 bases from V and 0 bases from J, with 12 bases between. Here the CDR3 reads CASSSRGRSNTGELFF. The CDR3, as DNA: TGTGCCAGCAGCTCCCGTGGGCGTTCGAACACCGGGGAGCTGTTTTTT.

This clone appeared a single time. The chain is built from TRBV7-8 and TRBJ1-2; D gene uncertain. The CDR3 is made up of 15 amino acids. The V end was cut by 1 base, the J end by 4 bases, with 13 bases between. Germline-derived CDR1 and CDR2 are SGHVS and FQNEAQ. CDR3 region: CASSLGSNRLYGYTF. In nucleotides, the CDR3 is TGTGCCAGCAGCTTAGGTAGTAACAGACTCTATGGCTACACCTTC.

This clone was counted a single time. The chain uses TRBV9 and TRBJ1-2; 8 positions agree with TRBD1. This CDR3 is 14 amino acids long. Germline loops: CDR1 SGDLS, CDR2 YYNGEE. Trimming removed 4 bases from V and 5 bases from J; junction bases left unmatched: 7. The CDR3 sequence is CASSKPDRVYGYTF. CDR3 nucleotides: TGTGCCAGCAGCAAACCGGACAGGGTTTATGGCTACACCTTC.

The V call is TRBV14, the J call TRBJ2-5; a possible D gene is TRBD2 (5 bases). This CDR3 is built from 13 residues. In germline, CDR1 is SGHDN, CDR2 FVKESK. Between the trimmed V and J ends, which lost 3 bases and 4 bases, there was a span of 9 bases. The CDR3: CASSQIARETQYF. CDR3 nucleotides: TGTGCCAGCAGCCAGATAGCGAGAGAGACCCAGTACTTC.

This clone was counted between two and nine times. The chain recombines TRBV7-8 with TRBJ2-7; 9 bases match TRBD1. This CDR3 region has 15 residues. Germline loops: CDR1 SGHVS, CDR2 FQNEAQ. With 2 bases clipped from V and 3 bases from J, the junction kept 5 bases outside the gene matches. The CDR3 DNA reads TGTGCCAGCAGCTTATACACGGGACAGGGCTACGAGCAGTACTTC. It encodes CASSLYTGQGYEQYF. The variable domain in full, completed from reference TRBV7-8 and TRBJ2-7, reads GAGVSQSPRYKVAKRGQDVALRCDPISGHVSLFWYQQALGQGPEFLTYFQNEAQLDKSGLPSDRFFAERPEGSVSTLKIQRTQQEDSAVYLCASSLYTGQGYEQYFGPGTRLTVT.

The chain is built from TRBV4-3 and TRBJ2-4; D gene ambiguous. The V gene's germline CDR1 is LGHNA and CDR2 YSLEER. This CDR3 comprises 13 residues. The V and J ends lost 0 bases and 8 bases respectively, with 8 bases between them. The CDR3 nucleotides are TGCGCCAGCAGCCAAGAGGCCGTGGACATTCAGTACTTC. The encoded protein is CASSQEAVDIQYF.

This CDR3 reads CATCYPHQPQHF. CDR3 coding DNA: TGTGCCACCTGTTATCCCCATCAGCCCCAGCATTTT. The rearrangement uses TRBV6-5 and TRBJ1-5; D is unresolved. From germline, CDR1 is MNHEY and CDR2 SVGAGI. V was pared by 10 bases and J by 5 bases, with 12 bases between. This CDR3 has 12 residues.

The CDR3 DNA sequence: TGTGCCAGCAGCTTCGATGGGCGGGGCACAGATACGCAGTATTTT. It yields the protein CASSFDGRGTDTQYF. The chain is built from TRBV11-2 and TRBJ2-3; weak D call: TRBD2 (5 bases). V gave up 3 bases and J gave up 1 base, with 11 bases separating them. The germline gives CDR1 SGHAT, CDR2 FQNNGV. The CDR3 is 15 residues long. Filled out from reference TRBV11-2 and TRBJ2-3, the complete variable domain reads EAGVAQSPRYKIIEKRQSVAFWCNPISGHATLYWYQQILGQGPKLLIQFQNNGVVDDSQLPKDRFSAERLKGVDSTLKIQPAKLEDSAVYLCASSFDGRGTDTQYFGPGTRLTVL.

V usage is TRBV5-3 and J usage is TRBJ1-5, with D perhaps matching TRBD1 (5 bases). TRBV5-3 is filed as an ORF, its function uncertain. This CDR3 is 16 amino acids long. V was cut by 1 base and J by 4 bases, with 15 bases left in between. The CDR3 sequence is CARSLWFGGGNQPQHF. In nucleotides, the CDR3 is TGTGCCAGAAGCTTGTGGTTCGGTGGGGGTAATCAGCCCCAGCATTTT.

This chain joins TRBV5-1 and TRBJ1-5; the D is unclear. V lost 1 base to trimming and J lost 7 bases, with 9 bases between them. Germline CDR1 reads SGHRS; CDR2 reads YFSETQ. The CDR3 covers 13 residues. The CDR3 bases are TGCGCCAGCAGCTTGACAGCGGGGCAGCCCCAGCATTTT. This gives the protein CASSLTAGQPQHF. The variable domain in full, with the rest retrieved from reference TRBV5-1 and TRBJ1-5, is KAGVTQTPRYLIKTRGQQVTLSCSPISGHRSVSWYQQTPGQGLQFLFEYFSETQRNKGNFPGRFSGRQFSNSRSEMNVSTLELGDSALYLCASSLTAGQPQHFGDGTRLSIL.

Details on this clone: Other DNA sequences in this sample translate to the same CDR3. This rearrangement joins TRBV5-1 to TRBJ2-2, with D unresolved. Trimming removed 0 bases from V and 6 bases from J, with 3 bases in between. Per the germline V gene, CDR1 is SGHRS and CDR2 is YFSETQ. This CDR3 spans 12 amino acids. CDR3 region: CASSLGSGELFF. CDR3 nucleotide sequence: TGCGCCAGCAGCTTGGGGTCCGGGGAGCTGTTTTTT.

This clone has only a few counts. V is TRBV29-1 and J is TRBJ1-1; TRBD1 agrees at 7 bases. The CDR3 contains 14 residues. From germline, CDR1 is SQVTM and CDR2 ANQGSEA. Trimming cost V 5 bases and J 1 base; bases outside gene matches: 7. The CDR3 here is CSVREQGWNTEAFF. CDR3 DNA: TGCAGCGTTCGTGAACAGGGGTGGAACACTGAAGCTTTCTTT.